One and the same sample provided the 9 T cell receptor beta chains below, sequenced in a study of cytomegalovirus exposure and HLA in healthy donors. PCR involved 60 Vbeta and 13 Jbeta primers. Clones were sequenced by immunoSEQ multiplex PCR, and TCRdb holds only the in-frame ones, with some missing. The sample records more than 150,000 clones, roughly 80% being singletons. Sequenced: PBMCs. All receptors derive from a woman aged 30 to 39 in good health and CMV-seropositive.

This clone has just a few counts. The CDR3 coding sequence is TGTGCCACCAGCAACACCCGACGTTTGACTAGCGGAAGGACCGGGGAGCTGTTTTTT. Its translation is CATSNTRRLTSGRTGELFF. The rearrangement uses TRBV15 and TRBJ2-2; 9 bases line up with TRBD2. The J segment lost 5 bases and the V segment lost 4 bases, leaving 17 bases of the junction unmatched. Germline values: CDR1 LNHNV, CDR2 YYDKDF (reference sequence). The CDR3 consists of 19 residues.

The chain employs TRBV5-1 and TRBJ1-2; D is possibly TRBD1 (5 bases). Germline loops: CDR1 SGHRS, CDR2 YFSETQ. The V end was cut by 3 bases, the J end by 2 bases, with 11 bases between. The CDR3 runs to 14 residues. CDR3 sequence: CASSSGLENYGYTF. Here the CDR3 DNA reads TGCGCCAGCAGCTCGGGACTCGAAAACTATGGCTACACCTTC.

This sequence joins TRBV6-1 and TRBJ1-1, with 7 bases matching TRBD1. V was clipped by 6 bases and J by 5 bases; unmatched bases: 6. Germline lookup yields CDR1 MNHNS and CDR2 SASEGT. There are 13 residues in the CDR3. In DNA form, the CDR3 reads TGTGCCAGCAGCGAAACAGGGGAAACTGAAGCTTTCTTT. Translating it yields CASSETGETEAFF.

DNA for the CDR3: TGTGCCAGCAGTCCGCGGCGGACTGAAGCTTTCTTT. Its protein product is CASSPRRTEAFF. The V call is TRBV6-1, the J call TRBJ1-1; D gene ambiguous. From germline, CDR1 is MNHNS and CDR2 SASEGT. The CDR3 spans 12 residues. V lost 5 bases and J 5 bases, leaving 9 bases between the germline ends.

The chain employs TRBV6-5 and TRBJ1-2; D remains unclear. The V end was cut by 4 bases, the J end by 2 bases, with 11 bases between. CDR3 size: 14 residues. Germline V CDR1 and CDR2: MNHEY, SVGAGI. In DNA, the CDR3 is TGTGCCAGCAGTTCACACCCCCCAAACTATGGCTACACCTTC. Translation gives CASSSHPPNYGYTF.

The chain links TRBV28 to TRBJ2-1, with 7 bases identical to TRBD1. The CDR3 extends over 14 amino acids. The ends lost 4 bases at V and 6 bases at J; junction bases unmatched: 6. Germline lookup yields CDR1 MDHEN and CDR2 SYDVKM. The CDR3 sequence is CASSSRTGTNEQFF. The CDR3, as DNA: TGTGCCAGCAGTTCTCGGACAGGCACCAATGAGCAGTTCTTC.

The CDR3 region is CASSHGPGQGGDEQFF. The DNA for the CDR3 is TGCGCCAGCAGCCATGGTCCGGGACAGGGGGGCGATGAGCAGTTCTTC. The chain couples TRBV4-1 to TRBJ2-1; 11 bases agree with TRBD1. The CDR3 runs 16 residues. The V gene's germline CDR1 is MGHRA and CDR2 YSYEKL. V lost 3 bases and J lost 8; bases outside the gene matches: 9.

This chain connects TRBV10-3 to TRBJ1-1; D gene uncertain. CDR3 length: 14 amino acids. Looked up from germline, CDR1 is ENHRY and CDR2 is SYGVKD. Trimming shortened V by 5 bases and J by 2 bases, and 12 bases separated the two germline ends. For the CDR3, the DNA is TGTGCCATCAGTAATCGGACTCAAAACACTGAAGCTTTCTTT. Protein product: CAISNRTQNTEAFF.

This clone was picked up one time. The rearrangement uses TRBV5-1 and TRBJ1-2, with D possibly matching TRBD1 (6 bases). In germline, CDR1 is SGHRS, CDR2 YFSETQ. V shed 4 bases and J shed 8 bases, with 21 bases lying between them. This CDR3 comprises 15 residues. The CDR3 sequence is CASSLNTFTGPGYTF. CDR3 DNA sequence: TGCGCCAGCAGCCTTAACACATTCACAGGGCCGGGCTACACCTTC.